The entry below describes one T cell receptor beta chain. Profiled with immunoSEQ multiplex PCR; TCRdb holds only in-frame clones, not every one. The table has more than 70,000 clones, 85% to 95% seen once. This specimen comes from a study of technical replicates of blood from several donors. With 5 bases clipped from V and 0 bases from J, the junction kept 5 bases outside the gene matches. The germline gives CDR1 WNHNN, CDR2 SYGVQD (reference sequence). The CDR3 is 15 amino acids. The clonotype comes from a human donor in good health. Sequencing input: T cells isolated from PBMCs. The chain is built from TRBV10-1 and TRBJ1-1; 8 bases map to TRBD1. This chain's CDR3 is CASSSQGAMNTEAFF. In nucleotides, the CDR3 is TGCGCCAGCAGTTCCCAGGGGGCGATGAACACTGAAGCTTTCTTT.